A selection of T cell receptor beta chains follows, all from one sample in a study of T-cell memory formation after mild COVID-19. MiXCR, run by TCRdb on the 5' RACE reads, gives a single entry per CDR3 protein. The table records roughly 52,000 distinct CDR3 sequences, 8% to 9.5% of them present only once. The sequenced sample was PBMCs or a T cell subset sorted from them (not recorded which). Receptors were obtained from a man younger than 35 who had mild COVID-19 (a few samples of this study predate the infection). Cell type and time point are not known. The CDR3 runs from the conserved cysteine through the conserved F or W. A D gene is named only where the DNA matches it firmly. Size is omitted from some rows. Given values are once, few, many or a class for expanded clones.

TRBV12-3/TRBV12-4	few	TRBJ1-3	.	CASSVDRQRGNTIYF	TGTGCCAGCAGCGTAGACCGGCAGCGCGGAAACACCATATATTTT
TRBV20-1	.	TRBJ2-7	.	CSARDRSEVRRGSGEQYF	TGCAGTGCTAGAGATCGGTCGGAGGTGAGGAGAGGTTCCGGCGAGCAGTACTTC
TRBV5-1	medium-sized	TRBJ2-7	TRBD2	CASSSTGGNTYEQYF	TGCGCCAGCAGCTCCACGGGGGGTAATACCTACGAGCAGTACTTC
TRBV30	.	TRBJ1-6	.	CAWIGGALNSPLHF	TGTGCCTGGATTGGGGGGGCCCTTAATTCACCCCTCCACTTT
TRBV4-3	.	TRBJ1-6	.	CASSPAMTGNSPLHF	TGCGCCAGCAGCCCAGCAATGACAGGAAATTCACCCCTCCACTTT
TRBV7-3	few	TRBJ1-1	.	CASSSGGLTEAFF	TGTGCCAGCAGTTCCGGTGGGTTGACTGAAGCTTTCTTT
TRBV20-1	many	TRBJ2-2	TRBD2	CSALAGERTGELFF	TGCAGTGCTTTAGCGGGGGAACGCACCGGGGAGCTGTTTTTT
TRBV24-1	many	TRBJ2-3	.	CATSEAQTDTQYF	TGTGCCACCAGTGAGGCCCAGACAGATACGCAGTATTTT
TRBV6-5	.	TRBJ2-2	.	CANEDRANTGELFF	TGTGCCAACGAAGACAGAGCGAACACCGGGGAGCTGTTTTTT
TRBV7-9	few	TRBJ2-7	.	CASSLGIGGEQYF	TGTGCCAGCAGCTTAGGTATAGGGGGCGAGCAGTACTTC
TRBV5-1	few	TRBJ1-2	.	CASSLFGVGSDYGYTF	TGCGCCAGCAGCTTATTCGGAGTGGGGAGCGACTATGGCTACACCTTC
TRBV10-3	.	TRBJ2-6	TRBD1	CAILGQGTTGANVLTF	TGTGCCATCCTGGGACAGGGTACGACTGGGGCCAACGTCCTGACTTTC
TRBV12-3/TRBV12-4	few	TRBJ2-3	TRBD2	CASSLRLAGGLDTQYF	TGTGCCAGCAGTTTAAGGCTAGCGGGGGGTTTGGATACGCAGTATTTT
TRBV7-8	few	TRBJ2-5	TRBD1	CASSTDRARGLETQYF	TGTGCCAGCAGCACAGACAGGGCCCGGGGCCTAGAGACCCAGTACTTC
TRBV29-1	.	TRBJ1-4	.	CSVAQGRANEKLFF	TGCAGCGTCGCTCAGGGAAGGGCTAATGAAAAACTGTTTTTT
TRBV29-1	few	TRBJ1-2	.	CSVGGGEGYGYTF	TGCAGCGTCGGAGGTGGGGAAGGCTATGGCTACACCTTC
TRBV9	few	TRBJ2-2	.	CASSVGDVRELFF	TGTGCCAGCAGCGTAGGTGACGTCCGGGAGCTGTTTTTT
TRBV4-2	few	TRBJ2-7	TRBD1	CASSQAGTVYEQYF	TGTGCCAGCAGCCAGGCCGGGACAGTGTACGAGCAGTACTTC
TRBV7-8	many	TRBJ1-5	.	CASSAQGRGGSNQPQHF	TGTGCCAGCAGCGCCCAAGGGCGAGGGGGTAGCAATCAGCCCCAGCATTTT
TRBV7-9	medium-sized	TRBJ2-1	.	CASRAYGDPSYNEQFF	TGTGCCAGCAGGGCCTACGGGGATCCCTCCTACAATGAGCAGTTCTTC
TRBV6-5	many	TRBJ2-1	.	CASSYSMRVVGRGQFF	TGTGCCAGCAGTTACTCGATGAGGGTGGTCGGGCGGGGGCAGTTCTTC
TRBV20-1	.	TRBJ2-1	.	CSARVPPNEQFF	TGCAGTGCTAGGGTGCCCCCAAATGAGCAGTTCTTC
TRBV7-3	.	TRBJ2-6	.	CASSLGARANVLTF	TGTGCCAGCAGCTTAGGGGCGCGGGCCAACGTCCTGACTTTC
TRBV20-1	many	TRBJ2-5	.	CSAREALLETQYF	TGCAGTGCTAGAGAGGCGCTACTGGAGACCCAGTACTTC
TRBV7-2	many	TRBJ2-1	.	CASSRTGSSGSYNEQFF	TGTGCCAGCAGTCGTACAGGGTCCTCTGGCTCCTACAATGAGCAGTTCTTC
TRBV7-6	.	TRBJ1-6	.	CASSLRRGGNSPLHF	TGTGCCAGCAGCTTACGGCGGGGTGGGAATTCACCCCTCCACTTT
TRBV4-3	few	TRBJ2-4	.	CASSLGPGAKNIQYF	TGCGCCAGCAGCCTTGGGCCAGGGGCCAAAAACATTCAGTACTTC
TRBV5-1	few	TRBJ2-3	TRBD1	CASSPQGASADTQYF	TGCGCCAGCAGCCCACAGGGGGCCTCGGCAGATACGCAGTATTTT
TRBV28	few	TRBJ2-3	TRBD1	CASRSPGQGFGTQYF	TGTGCCAGCAGATCCCCGGGACAGGGGTTCGGTACGCAGTATTTT
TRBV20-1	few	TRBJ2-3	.	CSARDPQGGTDTQYF	TGCAGTGCTAGAGATCCCCAGGGAGGCACAGATACGCAGTATTTT
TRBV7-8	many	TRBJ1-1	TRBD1	CASSLMGQMNTEAFF	TGTGCCAGCAGCCTCATGGGACAGATGAACACTGAAGCTTTCTTT
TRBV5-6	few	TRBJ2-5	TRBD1	CASSWWDSRGGGTQYF	TGTGCCAGCAGCTGGTGGGACAGCCGTGGAGGAGGGACCCAGTACTTC
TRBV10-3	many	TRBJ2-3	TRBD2	CAISGTSGGVTDTQYF	TGTGCCATCAGCGGGACTAGCGGGGGCGTAACAGATACGCAGTATTTT
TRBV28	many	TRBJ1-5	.	CASRTMGSGNQPQHF	TGTGCCAGCAGGACGATGGGGTCGGGCAATCAGCCCCAGCATTTT
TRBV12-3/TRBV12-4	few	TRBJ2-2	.	CASSEIQGGNTGELFF	TGTGCCAGCAGTGAAATACAGGGAGGAAACACCGGGGAGCTGTTTTTT
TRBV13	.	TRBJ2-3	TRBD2	CASSPRGALGGDTQYF	TGTGCCAGCAGCCCGCGGGGGGCCCTGGGTGGAGATACGCAGTATTTT
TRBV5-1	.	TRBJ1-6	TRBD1	CASSAGQLNSPLHF	TGCGCCAGCAGCGCGGGACAGCTCAATTCACCCCTCCACTTT
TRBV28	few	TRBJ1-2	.	CASTATLGSYGYTF	TGTGCCTCCACAGCCACACTAGGTAGTTATGGCTACACCTTC
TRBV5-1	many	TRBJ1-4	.	CASSLGLTTNEKLFF	TGCGCCAGCAGCTTGGGGCTGACAACTAATGAAAAACTGTTTTTT
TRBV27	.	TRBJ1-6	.	CASSLRGSGNSPLHF	TGTGCCAGCAGTTTAAGGGGCAGCGGGAATTCACCCCTCCACTTT
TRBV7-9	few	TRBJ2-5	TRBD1	CASSLGSPGQAQTQYF	TGTGCCAGCAGCTTGGGTTCGCCGGGACAGGCACAGACCCAGTACTTC
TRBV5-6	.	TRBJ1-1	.	CASSLYLMNTEAFF	TGTGCCAGCAGCCTCTACTTAATGAACACTGAAGCTTTCTTT
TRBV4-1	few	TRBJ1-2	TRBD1	CASSQAGTGGYGYTF	TGCGCCAGCAGCCAGGCCGGGACAGGGGGATATGGCTACACCTTC
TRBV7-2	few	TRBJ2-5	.	CASSLGVSVETQYF	TGTGCCAGCAGCTTAGGTGTTTCGGTCGAGACCCAGTACTTC
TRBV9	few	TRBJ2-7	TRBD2	CASSVGGGNEQYF	TGTGCCAGCAGCGTAGGCGGGGGGAACGAGCAGTACTTC
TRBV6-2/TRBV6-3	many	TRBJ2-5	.	CASSHPGWAETQYF	TGTGCCAGCAGTCACCCCGGCTGGGCGGAGACCCAGTACTTC
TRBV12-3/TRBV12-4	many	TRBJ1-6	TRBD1	CASSPGTGYSPLHF	TGTGCCAGCAGTCCCGGGACAGGGTATTCACCCCTCCACTTT
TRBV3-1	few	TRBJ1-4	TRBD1	CASSQRQGKTEKLFF	TGTGCCAGCAGCCAACGACAGGGGAAGACTGAAAAACTGTTTTTT
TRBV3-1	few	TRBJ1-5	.	CASSQERSQPQHF	TGTGCCAGCAGCCAAGAGAGAAGTCAGCCCCAGCATTTT
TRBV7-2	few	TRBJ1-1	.	CASSLQGRHEAFF	TGTGCCAGCAGCTTACAAGGACGCCATGAAGCTTTCTTT
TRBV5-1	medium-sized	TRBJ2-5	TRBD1	CASSQGTAQETQYF	TGCGCCAGCAGCCAAGGGACAGCGCAAGAGACCCAGTACTTC
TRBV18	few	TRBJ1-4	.	CASSRSSDEKLFF	TGTGCCAGCTCAAGATCCAGTGATGAAAAACTGTTTTTT
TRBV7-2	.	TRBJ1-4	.	CASSPWGAAATNEKLFF	TGTGCCAGCAGCCCTTGGGGGGCAGCTGCAACTAATGAAAAACTGTTTTTT
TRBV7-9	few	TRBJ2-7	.	CASLARTGEQYF	TGTGCCAGCTTGGCCCGAACGGGTGAGCAGTACTTC
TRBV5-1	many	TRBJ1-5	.	CASSLGPGAPSQPQHF	TGCGCCAGCAGCTTGGGCCCGGGGGCGCCAAGTCAGCCCCAGCATTTT
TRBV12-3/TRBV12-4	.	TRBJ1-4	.	CASSLFEKLFF	TGTGCCAGCAGTTTATTTGAAAAACTGTTTTTT
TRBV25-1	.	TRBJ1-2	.	CASSEYYGGGYTF	TGTGCCAGCAGTGAATACTACGGGGGTGGCTACACCTTC
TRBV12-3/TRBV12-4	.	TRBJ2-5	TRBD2	CASNRGGHRQETQYF	TGTGCCAGCAACCGGGGGGGGCACCGGCAAGAGACCCAGTACTTC
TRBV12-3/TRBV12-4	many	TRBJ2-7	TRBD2	CASSAPTSGGSYEQYF	TGTGCCAGCAGTGCCCCGACTAGCGGGGGCTCCTACGAGCAGTACTTC